This T cell receptor beta chain was found in a study of regulatory T cells in long-lasting Graves disease. This sample's time point: newly diagnosed GD, antithyroid drugs for less than 3 months. The TCR library was made from RNA that had been extracted from PBMCs in TRIzol. The patient group derived from an endocrinology department in Xi'an, China. With iRepertoire HTBI primers and Arm-PCR of CDR3 regions, TCR beta libraries were built. MiXCR, applied by TCRdb to the multiplex PCR reads, yields one record per CDR3 protein. The table shows around 480,000 distinct CDR3 sequences, with about 16% occurring only once. V lost 4 bases and J lost 14, with 19 bases in between. The CDR3 length is 13 residues. Looked up from germline, CDR1 is SGHNT and CDR2 is YENEEA. This clonotype was found many times. Its antigen is not known. Study observations and caveats: For persistent Graves' patients, TCR diversity was lower than for newly diagnosed ones.

These data also featured in a second study, about T cells in Graves' hyperthyroidism and ophthalmopathy. That source notes: The TCR CDR3 was amplified in a first-round RT-PCR using the HTBI primer set. Blood shared most expanded thyroid clonotypes above 0.001.

The chain uses TRBV11-3 and TRBJ2-3; no definite D call. Material: peripheral blood mononuclear cells (PBMCs), obtained at new diagnosis, from a patient treated with antithyroid drugs. This clonotype originated in a woman aged 40 to 65 with Graves disease. The CDR3 spells CASSSTPGDPPYF. CDR3 in DNA: TGTGCCAGCAGCTCCACCCCTGGGGATCCACCGTATTTT.